The rows below give T cell receptor beta chains drawn from one sample of a study of cytomegalovirus exposure and HLA in healthy donors. Method: immunoSEQ multiplex PCR; TCRdb's copy keeps in-frame clones and lacks some. The data hold 150,000 or so clones, with around 77% observed a single time. Sequences were obtained from PBMCs. Receptors originate from a woman aged 45-59 years in good health and CMV-seropositive. Each CDR3 is given with its conserved first and last residue. The order of the fields is V gene, J gene, clone size, D gene, CDR3 DNA, CDR3 protein. The D gene is left open where the match is weak. Expanded clones are given a class, and other clones once, few, many or no size at all.

>TRBV6-1|TRBJ2-5|.|TRBD1
TGTGCCAGCAGTGCATTCAGGGGGCGAGGAGAGACCCAGTACTTC
CASSAFRGRGETQYF
>TRBV11-2|TRBJ1-3|.|.
TGTGCCAGCAGCGCCCGGGAGGAAGGAAACACCATATATTTT
CASSAREEGNTIYF
>TRBV7-3|TRBJ2-6|few|.
TGTGCCAGCAGCCCGACAGGTTCCGCCTACTCTGGGGCCAACGTCCTGACTTTC
CASSPTGSAYSGANVLTF
>TRBV29-1|TRBJ2-2|.|TRBD2
TGCAGCGTTGGGGCGGGAGGGCACACCGGGGAGCTGTTTTTT
CSVGAGGHTGELFF
>TRBV11-2|TRBJ1-1|.|TRBD1
TGTGCCAGCAGCTTAATGGGACAGGGGTACACTGAAGCTTTCTTT
CASSLMGQGYTEAFF
>TRBV5-4|TRBJ1-3|.|TRBD1
TGTGCCAGCAGCCCACAGGGGGCTGGAAACACCATATATTTT
CASSPQGAGNTIYF
>TRBV2|TRBJ2-1|.|.
TGTGCCAGCCGGGAGCTAGTCTTCAATGAGCAGTTCTTC
CASRELVFNEQFF
>TRBV19|TRBJ1-1|.|TRBD1
TGTGCCAGCAAAGACAGGGTGAACACTGAAGCTTTCTTT
CASKDRVNTEAFF
>TRBV15|TRBJ1-2|once|TRBD1
TGTGCCACCAGCCTCCCGCACAGGGGGGCCAACTATGGCTACACCTTC
CATSLPHRGANYGYTF
>TRBV5-1|TRBJ2-3|.|.
TGCGCCAGCAGCCTAAACAGCGGGAGCACAGATACGCAGTATTTT
CASSLNSGSTDTQYF
>TRBV6-6|TRBJ1-6|few|.
TGTGCCAGCAGTTACTCTACAGGGCAGGTTTCACCCCTCCACTTT
CASSYSTGQVSPLHF
>TRBV27|TRBJ2-3|.|TRBD2
TGTGCCAGCAGTTTTTGGCCGGGGGGACCTAGCACAGATACGCAGTATTTT
CASSFWPGGPSTDTQYF
>TRBV4-3|TRBJ2-7|.|.
TGCGCCAGCAGCCCGGACAGGCGGGGGGACGAGCAGTACTTC
CASSPDRRGDEQYF
>TRBV2|TRBJ2-2|.|.
TGTGCCAGCAGTGTCCAGGGCGTGAACACCGGGGAGCTGTTTTTT
CASSVQGVNTGELFF
>TRBV25-1|TRBJ2-2|.|.
TGTGCCAGCAGTGCGAACAGGTTCACCGGGGAGCTGTTTTTT
CASSANRFTGELFF
>TRBV7-2|TRBJ2-1|.|.
TGTGCCAGCAGTCTCTTGGGGGGTGAGCAGTTCTTC
CASSLLGGEQFF
>TRBV19|TRBJ2-1|.|.
TGTGCCAGTAGTAGGGGCCGGGGGGCCTTATTCCATGAGCAGTTCTTC
CASSRGRGALFHEQFF
>TRBV4-3|TRBJ2-7|.|TRBD2
TGCGCCAGCAGCCAAGTAGCGGGAGCGTCCTACGAGCAGTACTTC
CASSQVAGASYEQYF
>TRBV5-8|TRBJ1-1|.|TRBD1
TGTGCCAGCAGCCCGGGACAGGGGCTGATGAACACTGAAGCTTTCTTT
CASSPGQGLMNTEAFF
>TRBV2|TRBJ1-1|few|.
TGTGCCAGCAATCGGGAAACTATGAACACTGAAGCTTTCTTT
CASNRETMNTEAFF
>TRBV27|TRBJ1-1|once|.
TGTGCCAGCAGTTTATCCCCCGACACTGCTGAAGCTTTCTTT
CASSLSPDTAEAFF
>TRBV27|TRBJ1-3|.|.
TGTGCCAGCAGTTTATACGGTGACTCTGGAAACACCATATATTTT
CASSLYGDSGNTIYF
>TRBV6-6|TRBJ1-1|.|.
TGTGCCAGCAGTAAGCACAGGGATGGTAACACTGAAGCTTTCTTT
CASSKHRDGNTEAFF
>TRBV5-8|TRBJ2-7|.|TRBD2
TGTGCCAGCAGCTCTCGGCGGGGGGCCGGCGAGCAGTACTTC
CASSSRRGAGEQYF
>TRBV29-1|TRBJ2-7|few|.
TGCAGCGTTGAAGGGCAGGGCTACGAGCAGTACTTC
CSVEGQGYEQYF
>TRBV5-5|TRBJ1-2|few|.
TGTGCCAGCAGCTTTTCCAGGGCATGGGATGGCTACACCTTC
CASSFSRAWDGYTF
>TRBV6-5|TRBJ1-5|.|TRBD1
TGTGCCAGCAGTAGAAAGGGACAGGGAGATCAGCCCCAGCATTTT
CASSRKGQGDQPQHF
>TRBV27|TRBJ2-5|.|.
TGTGCCAGCAGGGCACTAGGGGCGGGGATCCAAGAGACCCAGTACTTC
CASRALGAGIQETQYF
>TRBV11-3|TRBJ2-7|.|TRBD2
TGTGCCAGCAGCCCCCCGGGGGGAACACTCGGCGAGCAGTACTTC
CASSPPGGTLGEQYF
>TRBV7-2|TRBJ2-7|.|TRBD2
TGTGCCAGCAGCTTATACGGCGGGGGGGCCTCGGGGGAGCAGTACTTC
CASSLYGGGASGEQYF
>TRBV14|TRBJ2-1|.|.
TGTGCCAGCAGCCAAGACCGGGACAACATCCTAACTGAGCAGTTCTTC
CASSQDRDNILTEQFF
>TRBV14|TRBJ2-1|few|TRBD2
TGTGCCAGCAGTGATTCGACTAGCAGACCGTACAATGAGCAGTTCTTC
CASSDSTSRPYNEQFF
>TRBV9|TRBJ1-4|.|.
TGTGCCAGCAGCCCCCTCCCTCAGCGGGGGGGGAAACTGTTTTTT
CASSPLPQRGGKLFF
>TRBV7-6|TRBJ1-3|.|TRBD1
TGTGCCAGCAGCTCCTGGACAGGGTCTGGAAACACCATATATTTT
CASSSWTGSGNTIYF
>TRBV7-2|TRBJ2-4|once|TRBD1
TGTGCCAGCAGCCGAGCGACAGGGGGAGCCAAAAACATTCAGTACTTC
CASSRATGGAKNIQYF